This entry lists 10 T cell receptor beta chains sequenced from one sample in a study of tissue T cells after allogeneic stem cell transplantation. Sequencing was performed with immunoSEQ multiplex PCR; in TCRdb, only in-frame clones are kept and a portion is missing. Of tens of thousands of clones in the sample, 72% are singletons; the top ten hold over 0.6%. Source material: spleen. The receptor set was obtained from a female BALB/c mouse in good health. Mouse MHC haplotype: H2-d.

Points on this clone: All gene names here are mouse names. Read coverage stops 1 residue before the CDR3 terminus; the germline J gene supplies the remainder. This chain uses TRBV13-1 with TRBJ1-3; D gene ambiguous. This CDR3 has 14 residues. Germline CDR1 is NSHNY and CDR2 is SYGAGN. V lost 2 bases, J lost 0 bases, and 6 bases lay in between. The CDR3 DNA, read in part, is TGTGCCAGCAGTGACCAGTCTTCTGGAAATACGCTCTAT. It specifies CASSDQSSGNTLY. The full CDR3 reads CASSDQSSGNTLYF.

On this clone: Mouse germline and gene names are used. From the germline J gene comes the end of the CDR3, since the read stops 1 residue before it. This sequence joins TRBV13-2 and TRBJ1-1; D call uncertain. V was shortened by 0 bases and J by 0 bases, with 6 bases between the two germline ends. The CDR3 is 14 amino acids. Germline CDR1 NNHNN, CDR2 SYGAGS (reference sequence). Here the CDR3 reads CASGDEHANTEVFF. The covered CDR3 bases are TGTGCCAGCGGTGATGAACACGCAAACACAGAAGTCTTC.

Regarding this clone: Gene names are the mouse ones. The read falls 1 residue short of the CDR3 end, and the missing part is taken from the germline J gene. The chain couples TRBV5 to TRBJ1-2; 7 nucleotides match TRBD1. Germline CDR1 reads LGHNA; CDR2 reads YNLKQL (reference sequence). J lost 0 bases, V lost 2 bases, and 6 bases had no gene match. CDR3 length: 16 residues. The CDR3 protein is CASSQTPGQTNSDYTF. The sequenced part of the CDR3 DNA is TGTGCCAGCAGCCAAACCCCGGGACAGACAAACTCCGACTACACC.

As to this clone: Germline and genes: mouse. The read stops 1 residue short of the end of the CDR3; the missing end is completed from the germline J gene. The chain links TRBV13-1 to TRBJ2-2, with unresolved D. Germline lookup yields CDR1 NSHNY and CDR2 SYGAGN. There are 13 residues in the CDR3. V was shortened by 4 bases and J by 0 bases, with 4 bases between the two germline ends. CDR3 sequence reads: CASSLSNTGQLYF. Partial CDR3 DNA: TGTGCCAGCAGTTTGTCAAACACCGGGCAGCTCTAC.

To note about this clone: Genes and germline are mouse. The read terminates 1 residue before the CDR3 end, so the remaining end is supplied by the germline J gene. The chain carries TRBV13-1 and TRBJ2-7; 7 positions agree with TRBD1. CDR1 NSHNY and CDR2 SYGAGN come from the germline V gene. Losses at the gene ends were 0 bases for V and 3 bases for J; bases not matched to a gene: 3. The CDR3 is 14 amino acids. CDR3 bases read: TGTGCCAGCAGTGATGAGGCAGGGGGCTATGAACAGTAC. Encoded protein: CASSDEAGGYEQY. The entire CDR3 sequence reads CASSDEAGGYEQYF.

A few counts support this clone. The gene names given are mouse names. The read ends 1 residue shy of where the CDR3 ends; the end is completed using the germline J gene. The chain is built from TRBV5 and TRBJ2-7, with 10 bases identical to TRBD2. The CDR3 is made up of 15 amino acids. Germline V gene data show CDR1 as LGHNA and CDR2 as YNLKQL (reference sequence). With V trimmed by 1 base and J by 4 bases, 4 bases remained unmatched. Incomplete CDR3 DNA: TGTGCCAGCAGCCAAGCCTGGGGGGGCGCTTATGAACAGTAC. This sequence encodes CASSQAWGGAYEQY. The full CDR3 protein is CASSQAWGGAYEQYF.

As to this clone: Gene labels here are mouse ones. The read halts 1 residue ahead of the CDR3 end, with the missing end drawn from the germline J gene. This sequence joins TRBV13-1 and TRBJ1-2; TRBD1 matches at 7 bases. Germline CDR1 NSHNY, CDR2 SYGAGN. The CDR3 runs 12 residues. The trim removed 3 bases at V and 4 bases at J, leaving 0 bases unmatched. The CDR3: CASSGQGSDYTF. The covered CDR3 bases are TGTGCCAGCAGTGGACAGGGCTCCGACTACACC.

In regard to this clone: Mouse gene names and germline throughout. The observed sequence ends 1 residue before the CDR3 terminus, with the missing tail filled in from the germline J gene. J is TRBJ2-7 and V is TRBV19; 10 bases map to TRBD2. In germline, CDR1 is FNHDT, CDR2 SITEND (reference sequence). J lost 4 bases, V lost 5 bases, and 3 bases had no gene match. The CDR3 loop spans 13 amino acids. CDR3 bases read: TGTGCCAGCAGCCCGGACTGGGGGTATGAACAGTAC. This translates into CASSPDWGYEQY. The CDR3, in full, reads CASSPDWGYEQYF.

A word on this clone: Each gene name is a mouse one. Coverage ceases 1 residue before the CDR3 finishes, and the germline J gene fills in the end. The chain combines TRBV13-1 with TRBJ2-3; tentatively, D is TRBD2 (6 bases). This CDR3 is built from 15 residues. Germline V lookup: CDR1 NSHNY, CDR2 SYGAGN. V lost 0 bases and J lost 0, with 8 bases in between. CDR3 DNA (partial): TGTGCCAGCAGTGATGGGGGGACTAGTGCAGAAACGCTGTAT. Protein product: CASSDGGTSAETLY. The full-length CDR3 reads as CASSDGGTSAETLYF.

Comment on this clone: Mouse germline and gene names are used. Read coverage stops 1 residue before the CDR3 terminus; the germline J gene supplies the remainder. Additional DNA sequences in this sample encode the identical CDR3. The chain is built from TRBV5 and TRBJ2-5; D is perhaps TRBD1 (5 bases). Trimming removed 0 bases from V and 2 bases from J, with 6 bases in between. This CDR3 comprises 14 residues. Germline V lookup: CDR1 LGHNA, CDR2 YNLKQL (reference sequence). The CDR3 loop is CASSQDRGQDTQYF. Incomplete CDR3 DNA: TGTGCCAGCAGCCAAGATAGGGGCCAAGACACCCAGTAC.